Below, one T cell receptor beta chain is given with its context. The sample comes from a study of T cell responses to AZD1222 COVID-19 vaccine. The data were produced by immunoSEQ multiplex PCR, yet TCRdb's version contains in-frame clones alone and is incomplete. The table shows about 110,000 clones, with about 92% occurring only once. Trimming shortened V by 3 bases and J by 2 bases, and 8 bases separated the two germline ends. The germline gives CDR1 MNHEY, CDR2 SMNVEV (reference sequence). The CDR3 is 14 amino acids. The rearrangement uses TRBV27 and TRBJ1-5; D call uncertain. This TCR came from an adult who received the AZD1222 COVID-19 vaccine. The sequencing here drew on peripheral blood, taken 28 days after the second AZD1222 dose. The CDR3 DNA sequence: TGTGCCAGCAGTTTTTGGGCAGGCAATCAGCCCCAGCATTTT. It is translated as CASSFWAGNQPQHF.